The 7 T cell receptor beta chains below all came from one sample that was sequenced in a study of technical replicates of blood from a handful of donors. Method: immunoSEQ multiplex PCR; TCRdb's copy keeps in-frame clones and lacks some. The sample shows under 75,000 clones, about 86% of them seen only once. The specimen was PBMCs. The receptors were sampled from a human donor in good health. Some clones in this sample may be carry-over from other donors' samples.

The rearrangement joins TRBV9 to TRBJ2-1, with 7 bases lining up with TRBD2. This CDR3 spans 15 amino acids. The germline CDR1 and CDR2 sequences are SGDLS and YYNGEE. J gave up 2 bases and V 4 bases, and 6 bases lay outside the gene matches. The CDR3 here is CASSPGAGAYNEQFF. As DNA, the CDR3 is TGTGCCAGCAGCCCTGGGGCGGGGGCCTACAATGAGCAGTTCTTC. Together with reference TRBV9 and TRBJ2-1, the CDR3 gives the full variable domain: DSGVTQTPKHLITATGQRVTLRCSPRSGDLSVYWYQQSLDQGLQFLIQYYNGEERAKGNILERFSAQQFPDLHSELNLSSLELGDSALYFCASSPGAGAYNEQFFGPGTRLTVL.

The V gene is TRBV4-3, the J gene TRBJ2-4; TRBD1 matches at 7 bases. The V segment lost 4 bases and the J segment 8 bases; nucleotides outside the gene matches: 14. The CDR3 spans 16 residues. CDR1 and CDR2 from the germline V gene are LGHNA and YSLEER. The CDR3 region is CASSPAGQESLDIQYF. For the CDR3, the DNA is TGCGCCAGCAGCCCTGCCGGACAGGAAAGTTTAGACATTCAGTACTTC.

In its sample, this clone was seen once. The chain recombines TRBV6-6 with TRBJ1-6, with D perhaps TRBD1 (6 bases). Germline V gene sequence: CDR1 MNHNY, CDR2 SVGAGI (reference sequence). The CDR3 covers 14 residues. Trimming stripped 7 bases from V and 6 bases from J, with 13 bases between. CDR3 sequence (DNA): TGTGCCAGCAATCAGGGGTCACGTAATTCACCCCTCCACTTT. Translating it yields CASNQGSRNSPLHF.

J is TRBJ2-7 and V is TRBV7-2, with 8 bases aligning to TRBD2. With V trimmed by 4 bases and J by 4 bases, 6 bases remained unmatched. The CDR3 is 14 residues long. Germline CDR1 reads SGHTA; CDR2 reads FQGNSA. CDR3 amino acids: CASSSTSGRYEQYF. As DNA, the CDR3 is TGTGCCAGCAGCTCAACTAGCGGTCGTTACGAGCAGTACTTC.

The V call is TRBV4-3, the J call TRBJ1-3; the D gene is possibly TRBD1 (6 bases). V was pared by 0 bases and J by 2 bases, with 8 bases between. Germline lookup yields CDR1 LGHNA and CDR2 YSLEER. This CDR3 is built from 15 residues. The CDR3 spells CASSQDRGTGNTIYF. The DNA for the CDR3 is TGCGCCAGCAGCCAAGATAGGGGGACTGGAAACACCATATATTTT.

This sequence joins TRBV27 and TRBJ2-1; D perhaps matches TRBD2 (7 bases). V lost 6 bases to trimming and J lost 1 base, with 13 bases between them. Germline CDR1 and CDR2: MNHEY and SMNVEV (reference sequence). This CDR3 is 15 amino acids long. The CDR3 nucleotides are TGTGCCAGCAGCAGGCGGGGGCTATCCTACAATGAGCAGTTCTTC. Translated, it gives CASSRRGLSYNEQFF.

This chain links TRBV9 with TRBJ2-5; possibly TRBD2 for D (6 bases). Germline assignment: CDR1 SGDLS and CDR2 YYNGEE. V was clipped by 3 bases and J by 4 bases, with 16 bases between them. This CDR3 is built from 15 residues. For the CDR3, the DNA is TGTGCCAGCAGCGCCGGAGGGCAGGCTCTAGAGACCCAGTACTTC. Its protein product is CASSAGGQALETQYF.